The 8 T cell receptor beta chains presented below share a single source sample, sequenced in a study of a mutant IDH1 vaccine in newly diagnosed glioma. The table came from immunoSEQ multiplex PCR; TCRdb's copy has only in-frame clones and leaves some out. The sample lists about 69,000 clones, approximately 86% occurring once. Time point of the sample: week 35, safety follow-up. Doses of 300 ug of mutant IDH1 20-mer peptide were given with topical imiquimod. Antigens for these TCRs are unknown. Sequences were derived from PBMCs, sampled from a glioma patient whose treatment included an IDH1 peptide vaccine. All receptors derive from a young man with glioma.

With regard to this clone: One end of the junction fails to match germline, which may point to a read error. The chain employs TRBV4-3 and TRBJ1-3, with no clear D. There are 18 residues in the CDR3. Germline V gene sequence: CDR1 LGHNA, CDR2 YSLEER. Written as DNA, the CDR3 is TGCGCCAGCAGTCAAGAATATAGACGGACTACCTCTGGAAACACCATATATTTT. Its translation is CASSQEYRRTTSGNTIYF.

Only one count was recorded for this clone. The chain has TRBV30 and TRBJ2-7; D call uncertain. Germline V gives CDR1 GTSNPN, CDR2 SVGIG (reference sequence). This CDR3 is built from 12 residues. Between the trimmed V and J ends, which lost 0 bases and 7 bases, there was a span of 10 bases. CDR3 coding DNA: TGTGCCTGGAGTGTTTCAGATAGGGAGCAGTACTTC. Its translation is CAWSVSDREQYF.

The rearrangement joins TRBV7-2 to TRBJ1-2; D is unresolved. Germline CDR1 and CDR2: SGHTA and FQGNSA. The CDR3 has 13 residues. Trimming pared 2 bases from V and 1 base from J, leaving 5 bases between. Here the CDR3 DNA reads TGTGCCAGCAGCTTAAGGGATAACTATGGCTACACCTTC. Residues: CASSLRDNYGYTF.

The V gene is TRBV5-1, the J gene TRBJ2-3, with 7 bases aligning to TRBD2. From germline, CDR1 is SGHRS and CDR2 YFSETQ. The CDR3 has 14 amino acids. J lost 5 bases, V lost 5 bases, and 8 bases had no gene match. Here the CDR3 reads CASSRARGGDTQYF. DNA for the CDR3: TGCGCCAGCAGTAGGGCTCGCGGGGGAGATACGCAGTATTTT.

The chain combines TRBV14 with TRBJ2-5, with D possibly TRBD1 on 5 matching bases. The V gene's germline CDR1 is SGHDN and CDR2 FVKESK. With 1 base removed from V and 5 bases from J, the gap between germline ends came to 14 bases. The CDR3 has 15 residues. The DNA for the CDR3 is TGTGCCAGCAGCCAAGTTTACCCAGGGATGGAGACCCAGTACTTC. Translation: CASSQVYPGMETQYF.

The CDR3: CASSRSFFGGGGRSNQPQHF. The CDR3 DNA reads TGTGCCAGTAGCCGTAGTTTTTTTGGGGGCGGGGGGCGAAGCAATCAGCCCCAGCATTTT. The V and J genes are TRBV19 and TRBJ1-5, with D possibly being TRBD1 (6 bases). Trimming took 6 bases from V and 1 from J, leaving 28 bases between them. Germline V lookup: CDR1 LNHDA, CDR2 SQIVND (reference sequence). CDR3 length: 20 amino acids.

This clone was counted once. This chain joins TRBV7-9 and TRBJ2-5; 10 bases match TRBD2. CDR1 is SEHNR and CDR2 is FQNEAQ in the germline V gene (reference sequence). There are 15 residues in the CDR3. The trim removed 5 bases at V and 1 base at J, leaving 4 bases unmatched. Here the CDR3 reads CASSPLAGSQETQYF. CDR3 nucleotides: TGTGCCAGCAGCCCACTAGCGGGGAGCCAAGAGACCCAGTACTTC.

The V gene is TRBV7-8, the J gene TRBJ2-7; D uncertain. V shed 2 bases and J shed 3 bases, with 11 bases lying between them. CDR1 is SGHVS and CDR2 is FQNEAQ in the germline V gene. This CDR3 comprises 14 residues. The DNA of the CDR3 is TGTGCCAGCAGCTTATACCCTTCGGGCTACGAGCAGTACTTC. Residues: CASSLYPSGYEQYF.